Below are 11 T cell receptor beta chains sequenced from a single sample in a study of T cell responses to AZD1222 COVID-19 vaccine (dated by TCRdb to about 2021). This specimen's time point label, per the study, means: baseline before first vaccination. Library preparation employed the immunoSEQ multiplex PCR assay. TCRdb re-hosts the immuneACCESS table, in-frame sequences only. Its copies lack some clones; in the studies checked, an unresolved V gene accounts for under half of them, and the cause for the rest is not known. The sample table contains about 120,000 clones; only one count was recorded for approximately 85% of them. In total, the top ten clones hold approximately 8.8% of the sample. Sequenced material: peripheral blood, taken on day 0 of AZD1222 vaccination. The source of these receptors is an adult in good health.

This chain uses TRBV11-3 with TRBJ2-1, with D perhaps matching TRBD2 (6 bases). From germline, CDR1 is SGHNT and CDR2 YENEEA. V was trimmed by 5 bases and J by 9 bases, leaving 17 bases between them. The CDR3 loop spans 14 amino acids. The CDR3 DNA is TGTGCCAGCAGCCAACGGTCCCGCGGGATTGAGCAGTTCTTC. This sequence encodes CASSQRSRGIEQFF.

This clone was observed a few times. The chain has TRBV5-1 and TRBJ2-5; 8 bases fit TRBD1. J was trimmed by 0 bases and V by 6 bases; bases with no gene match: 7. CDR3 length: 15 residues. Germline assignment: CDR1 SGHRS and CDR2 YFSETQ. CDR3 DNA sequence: TGCGCCAGCATCCTCGGACAGGGCGACCAAGAGACCCAGTACTTC. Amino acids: CASILGQGDQETQYF.

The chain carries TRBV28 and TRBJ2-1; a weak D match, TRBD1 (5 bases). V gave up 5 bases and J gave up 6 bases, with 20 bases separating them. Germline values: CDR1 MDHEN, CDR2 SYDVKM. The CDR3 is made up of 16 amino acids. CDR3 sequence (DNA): TGTGCCAGCAGTCTGCGCAGGGTACTACTGGGCAATGAGCAGTTCTTC. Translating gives CASSLRRVLLGNEQFF.

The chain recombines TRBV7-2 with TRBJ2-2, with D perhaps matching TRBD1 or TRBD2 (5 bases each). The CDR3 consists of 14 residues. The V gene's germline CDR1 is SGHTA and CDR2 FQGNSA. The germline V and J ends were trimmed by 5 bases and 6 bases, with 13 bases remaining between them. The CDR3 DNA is TGTGCCAGCAGCCGTTCTGGGGGATCCGGGGAGCTGTTTTTT. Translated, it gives CASSRSGGSGELFF.

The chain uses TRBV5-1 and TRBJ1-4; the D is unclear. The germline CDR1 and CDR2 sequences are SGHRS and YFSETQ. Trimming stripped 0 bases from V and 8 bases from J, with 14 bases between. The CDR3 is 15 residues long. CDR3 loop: CASSLAGREGEKLFF. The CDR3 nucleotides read TGCGCCAGCAGCTTGGCCGGAAGGGAGGGAGAAAAACTGTTTTTT. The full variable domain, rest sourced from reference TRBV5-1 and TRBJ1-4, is KAGVTQTPRYLIKTRGQQVTLSCSPISGHRSVSWYQQTPGQGLQFLFEYFSETQRNKGNFPGRFSGRQFSNSRSEMNVSTLELGDSALYLCASSLAGREGEKLFFGSGTQLSVL.

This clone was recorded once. The CDR3 sequence: CASSQDMFRGGLGGGYTF. For the CDR3, the DNA is TGTGCCAGCAGCCAAGATATGTTCCGGGGAGGATTAGGAGGGGGCTACACCTTC. V and J are TRBV3-1 (or the pseudogene TRBV3-2) and TRBJ1-2; no clear D gene. Trimming removed 0 bases from V and 8 bases from J, with 25 bases in between. There are 18 residues in the CDR3. Germline CDR1 reads LGHDT; CDR2 reads YNNKEL (reference sequence).

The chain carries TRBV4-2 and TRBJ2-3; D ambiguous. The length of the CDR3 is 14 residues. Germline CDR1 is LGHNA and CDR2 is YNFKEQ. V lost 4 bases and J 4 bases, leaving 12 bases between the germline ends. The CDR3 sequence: CASSPIESPDTQYF. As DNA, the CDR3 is TGTGCCAGCAGCCCGATAGAGTCCCCAGATACGCAGTATTTT.

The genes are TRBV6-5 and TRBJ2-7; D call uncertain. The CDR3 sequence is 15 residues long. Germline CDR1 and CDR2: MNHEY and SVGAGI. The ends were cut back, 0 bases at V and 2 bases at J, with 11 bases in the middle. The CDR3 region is CASSYSSIGPYEQYF. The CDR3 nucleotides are TGTGCCAGCAGTTACTCTTCGATAGGGCCCTACGAGCAGTACTTC.

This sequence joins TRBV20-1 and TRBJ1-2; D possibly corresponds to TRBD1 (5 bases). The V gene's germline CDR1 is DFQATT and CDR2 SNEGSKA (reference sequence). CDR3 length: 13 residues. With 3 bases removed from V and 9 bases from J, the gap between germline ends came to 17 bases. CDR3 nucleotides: TGCAGTGCTAGTGTAGCAGGGCAGTCTAGCTACACCTTC. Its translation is CSASVAGQSSYTF.

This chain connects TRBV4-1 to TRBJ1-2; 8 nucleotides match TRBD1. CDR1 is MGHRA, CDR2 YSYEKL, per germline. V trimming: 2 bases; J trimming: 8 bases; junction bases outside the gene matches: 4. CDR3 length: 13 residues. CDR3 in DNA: TGCGCCAGCAGCCAACCAGGGGGCGACGGCTACACCTTC. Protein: CASSQPGGDGYTF.

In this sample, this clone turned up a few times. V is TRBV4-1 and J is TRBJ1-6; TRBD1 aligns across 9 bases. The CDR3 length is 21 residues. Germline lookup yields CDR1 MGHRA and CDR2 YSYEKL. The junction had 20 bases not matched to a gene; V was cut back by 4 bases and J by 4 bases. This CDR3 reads CASSPLTWIQGARHYNSPLHF. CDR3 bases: TGCGCCAGCAGCCCCTTAACCTGGATACAGGGGGCGCGTCATTATAATTCACCCCTCCACTTT.